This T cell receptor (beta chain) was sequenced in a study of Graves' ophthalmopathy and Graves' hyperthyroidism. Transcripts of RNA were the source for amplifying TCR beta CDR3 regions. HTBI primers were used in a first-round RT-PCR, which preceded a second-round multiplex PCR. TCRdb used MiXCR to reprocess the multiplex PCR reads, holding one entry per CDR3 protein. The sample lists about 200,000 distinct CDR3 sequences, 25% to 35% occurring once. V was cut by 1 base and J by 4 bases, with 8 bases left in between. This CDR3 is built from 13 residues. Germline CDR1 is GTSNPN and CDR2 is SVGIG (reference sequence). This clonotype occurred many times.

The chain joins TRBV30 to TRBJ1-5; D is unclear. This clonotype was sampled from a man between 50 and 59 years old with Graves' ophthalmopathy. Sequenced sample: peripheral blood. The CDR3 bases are TGTGCCTGGAGTGGGACCGGAAATCAGCCCCAGCATTTT. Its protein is CAWSGTGNQPQHF.